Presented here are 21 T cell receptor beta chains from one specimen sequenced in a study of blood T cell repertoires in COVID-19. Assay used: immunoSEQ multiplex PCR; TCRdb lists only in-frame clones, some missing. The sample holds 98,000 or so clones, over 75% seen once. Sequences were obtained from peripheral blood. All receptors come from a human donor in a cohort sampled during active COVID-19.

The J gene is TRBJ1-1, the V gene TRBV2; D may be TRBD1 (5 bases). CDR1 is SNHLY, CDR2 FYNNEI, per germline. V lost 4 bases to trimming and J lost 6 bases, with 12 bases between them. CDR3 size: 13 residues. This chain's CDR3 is CASSAGDVAEAFF. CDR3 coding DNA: TGTGCCAGCAGTGCGGGGGATGTCGCTGAAGCTTTCTTT.

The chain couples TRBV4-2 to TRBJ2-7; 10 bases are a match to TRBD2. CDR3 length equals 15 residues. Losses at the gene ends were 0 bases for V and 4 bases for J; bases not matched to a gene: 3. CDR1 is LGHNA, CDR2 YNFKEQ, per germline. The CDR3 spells CASSQDQLAGYEQYF. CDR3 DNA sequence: TGTGCCAGCAGCCAAGATCAACTAGCGGGATACGAGCAGTACTTC.

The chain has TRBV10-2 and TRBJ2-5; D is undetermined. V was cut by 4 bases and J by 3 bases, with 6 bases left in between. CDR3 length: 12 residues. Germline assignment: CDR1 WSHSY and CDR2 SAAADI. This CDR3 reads CASSAQEETQYF. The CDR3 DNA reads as TGCGCCAGCAGTGCCCAGGAAGAGACCCAGTACTTC.

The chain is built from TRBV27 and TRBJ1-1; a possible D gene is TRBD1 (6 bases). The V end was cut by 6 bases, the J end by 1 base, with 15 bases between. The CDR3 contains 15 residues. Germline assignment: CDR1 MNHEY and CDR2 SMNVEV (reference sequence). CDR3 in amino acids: CASSHRQVPNTEAFF. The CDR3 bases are TGTGCCAGCAGCCACCGACAGGTTCCGAACACTGAAGCTTTCTTT.

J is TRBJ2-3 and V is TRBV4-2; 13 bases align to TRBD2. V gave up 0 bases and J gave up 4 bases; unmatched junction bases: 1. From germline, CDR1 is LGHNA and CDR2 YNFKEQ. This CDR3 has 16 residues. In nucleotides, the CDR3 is TGTGCCAGCAGCCAAGATGGGACTAGCGGGGCAGATACGCAGTATTTT. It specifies CASSQDGTSGADTQYF.

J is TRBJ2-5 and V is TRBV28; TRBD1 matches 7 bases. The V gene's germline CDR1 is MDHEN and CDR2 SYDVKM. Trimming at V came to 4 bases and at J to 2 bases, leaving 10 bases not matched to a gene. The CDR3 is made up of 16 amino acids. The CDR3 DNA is TGTGCCAGCAGTTCCCCCGGGACAGCCTTACAAGAGACCCAGTACTTC. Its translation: CASSSPGTALQETQYF.

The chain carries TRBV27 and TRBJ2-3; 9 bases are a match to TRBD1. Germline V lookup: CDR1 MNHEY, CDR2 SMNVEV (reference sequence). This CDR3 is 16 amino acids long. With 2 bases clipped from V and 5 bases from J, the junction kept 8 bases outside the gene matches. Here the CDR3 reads CASSLIVQGARDTQYF. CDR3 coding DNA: TGTGCCAGCAGTTTAATCGTACAGGGGGCGCGAGATACGCAGTATTTT.

The CDR3 DNA is TGTGCCAGTAGTATGAAAGCGGGACGTTCCACAGATACGCAGTATTTT. It codes for CASSMKAGRSTDTQYF. V gene TRBV19 combines with J gene TRBJ2-3, with TRBD2 matching over 7 bases. This CDR3 is 16 amino acids long. Germline loops: CDR1 LNHDA, CDR2 SQIVND (reference sequence). V shed 3 bases and J 2 bases; nucleotides not matched to a gene: 8.

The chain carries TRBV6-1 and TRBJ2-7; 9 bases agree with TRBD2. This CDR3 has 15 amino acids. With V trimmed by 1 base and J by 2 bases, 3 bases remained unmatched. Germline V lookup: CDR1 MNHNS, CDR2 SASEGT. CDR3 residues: CASSEGSGGPYEQYF. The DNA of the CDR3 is TGTGCCAGCAGTGAAGGTAGCGGGGGCCCCTACGAGCAGTACTTC.

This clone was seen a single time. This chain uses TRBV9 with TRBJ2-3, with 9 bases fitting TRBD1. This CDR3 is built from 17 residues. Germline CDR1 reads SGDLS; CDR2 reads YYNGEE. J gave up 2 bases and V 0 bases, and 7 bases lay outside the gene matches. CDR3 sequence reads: CASSVASGTGPTDTQYF. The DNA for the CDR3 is TGTGCCAGCAGCGTAGCCTCCGGGACAGGGCCCACAGATACGCAGTATTTT. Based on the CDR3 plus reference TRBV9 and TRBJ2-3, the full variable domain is DSGVTQTPKHLITATGQRVTLRCSPRSGDLSVYWYQQSLDQGLQFLIQYYNGEERAKGNILERFSAQQFPDLHSELNLSSLELGDSALYFCASSVASGTGPTDTQYFGPGTRLTVL.

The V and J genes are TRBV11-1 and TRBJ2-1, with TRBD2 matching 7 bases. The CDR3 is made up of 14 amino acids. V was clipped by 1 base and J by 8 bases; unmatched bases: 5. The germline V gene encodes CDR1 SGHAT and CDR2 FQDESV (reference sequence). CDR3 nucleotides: TGTGCCAGCAGCTTAGTTTTGGGGGGGGATGAGCAGTTCTTC. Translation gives CASSLVLGGDEQFF. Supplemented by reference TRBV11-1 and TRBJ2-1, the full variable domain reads EAEVAQSPRYKITEKSQAVAFWCDPISGHATLYWYRQILGQGPELLVQFQDESVVDDSQLPKDRFSAERLKGVDSTLKIQPAELGDSAMYLCASSLVLGGDEQFFGPGTRLTVL.

The CDR3 region is CASNRGRGVAFF. CDR3 in DNA: TGTGCCAGCAACCGAGGCAGGGGAGTAGCTTTCTTT. The gene calls are TRBV6-5 and TRBJ1-1, with TRBD1 as a possible D gene (6 bases). The germline V gene has CDR1 MNHEY and CDR2 SVGAGI. CDR3 length equals 12 residues. V was shortened by 7 bases and J by 10 bases, with 16 bases between the two germline ends.

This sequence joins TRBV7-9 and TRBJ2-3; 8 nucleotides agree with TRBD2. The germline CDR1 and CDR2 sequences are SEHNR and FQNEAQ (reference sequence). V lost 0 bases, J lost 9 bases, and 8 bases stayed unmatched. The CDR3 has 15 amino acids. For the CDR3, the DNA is TGTGCCAGCAGCTTAGCCGGGACTAGGTATGAAACGCAGTATTTT. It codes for CASSLAGTRYETQYF.

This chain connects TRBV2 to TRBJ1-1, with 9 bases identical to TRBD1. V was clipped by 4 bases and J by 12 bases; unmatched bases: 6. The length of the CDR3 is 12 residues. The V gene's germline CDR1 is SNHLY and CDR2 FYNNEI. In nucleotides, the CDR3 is TGTGCCAGCAGTGGTACAGGGGGCGTAACTTTCTTT. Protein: CASSGTGGVTFF.

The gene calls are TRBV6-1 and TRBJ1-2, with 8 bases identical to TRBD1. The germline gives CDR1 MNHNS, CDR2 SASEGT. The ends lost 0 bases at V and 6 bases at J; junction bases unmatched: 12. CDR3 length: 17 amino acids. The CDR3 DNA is TGTGCCAGCAGTGAAGCCCGACAGGGGAGCCCAATCGATGGCTACACCTTC. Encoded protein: CASSEARQGSPIDGYTF.

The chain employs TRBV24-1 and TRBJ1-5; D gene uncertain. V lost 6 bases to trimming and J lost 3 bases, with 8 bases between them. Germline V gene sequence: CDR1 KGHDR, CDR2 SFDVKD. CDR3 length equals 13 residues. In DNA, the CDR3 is TGTGCCACCAGTAACGGTAACAATCAGCCCCAGCATTTT. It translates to CATSNGNNQPQHF.

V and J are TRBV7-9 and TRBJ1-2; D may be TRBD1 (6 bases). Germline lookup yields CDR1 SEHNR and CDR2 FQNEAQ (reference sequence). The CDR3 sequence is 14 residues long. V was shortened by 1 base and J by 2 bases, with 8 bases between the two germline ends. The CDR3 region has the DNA TGTGCCAGCAGCTTAGACAGGGAAAACTATGGCTACACCTTC. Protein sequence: CASSLDRENYGYTF.

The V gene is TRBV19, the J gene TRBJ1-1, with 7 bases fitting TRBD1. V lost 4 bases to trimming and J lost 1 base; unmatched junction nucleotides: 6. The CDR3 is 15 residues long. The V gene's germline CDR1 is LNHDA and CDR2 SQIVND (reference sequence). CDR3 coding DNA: TGTGCCAGTAGTACGACAGGGTTGGCGAACACTGAAGCTTTCTTT. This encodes CASSTTGLANTEAFF.

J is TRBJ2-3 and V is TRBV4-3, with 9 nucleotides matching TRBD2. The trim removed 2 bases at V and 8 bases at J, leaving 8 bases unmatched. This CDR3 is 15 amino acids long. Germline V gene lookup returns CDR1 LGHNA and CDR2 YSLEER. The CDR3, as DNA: TGCGCCAGCAGCCAAATAGCGGGAGTGCGTGGTACGCAGTATTTT. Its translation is CASSQIAGVRGTQYF.

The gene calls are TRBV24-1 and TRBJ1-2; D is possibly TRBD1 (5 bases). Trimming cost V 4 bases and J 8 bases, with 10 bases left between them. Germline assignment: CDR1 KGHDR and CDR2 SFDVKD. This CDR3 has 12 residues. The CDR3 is CATSDAGWGYTF. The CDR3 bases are TGTGCCACCAGTGACGCAGGGTGGGGCTACACCTTC.

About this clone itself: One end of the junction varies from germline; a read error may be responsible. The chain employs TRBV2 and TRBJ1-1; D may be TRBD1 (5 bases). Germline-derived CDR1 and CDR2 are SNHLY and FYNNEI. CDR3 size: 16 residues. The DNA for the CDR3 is TGTGCCAGCAGAGAAGGTCGGGCAGGGCTGGGGACTGAAGCTTTCTTT. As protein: CASREGRAGLGTEAFF.